These T cell receptor beta chains were read from a single sample in a study of shared clonotypes between healthy human individuals. Sequencing was performed with immunoSEQ multiplex PCR; in TCRdb, only in-frame clones are kept and a portion is missing. The repertoire has about 980,000 clones, 70% to 85% of them found once; the top ten carry over 1.3%. Sequencing was done on a sample of memory CD4+ T cells sorted from blood. These TCRs come from a man aged 18 to 35 in good health. Each CDR3 is given with its conserved first and last residue. Each record gives: J gene, D gene, V gene, CDR3 protein. The D gene is left open where the match is weak.

>TRBJ2-1|TRBD1|TRBV10-3
CAISVGTGVSNEQFF
>TRBJ2-2|TRBD2|TRBV9
CASTPHPAGGELFF
>TRBJ1-4|NA|TRBV27
CASNPSGQRNEKLFF
>TRBJ2-7|TRBD1|TRBV4-1
CASSQARGLGVYEQYF
>TRBJ2-1|NA|TRBV5-1
CASSPSVLANNEQFF
>TRBJ1-1|NA|TRBV7-6
CASSLEGSRGTEAFF
>TRBJ2-7|TRBD1|TRBV6-5
CASSYSGTGTYEQYF
>TRBJ2-6|TRBD1|TRBV7-8
CASSLRYRGSGANVLTF
>TRBJ1-5|NA|TRBV7-2
CASSHYGAPGQPQHF
>TRBJ1-1|NA|TRBV7-6
CASSLGQNTEAFF
>TRBJ1-5|NA|TRBV7-9
CASSLGRQPQHF
>TRBJ1-1|TRBD1|TRBV2
CASSILQGAAFF
>TRBJ2-5|NA|TRBV27
CASSTGVSATQYF
>TRBJ1-4|NA|TRBV7-9
CASSSSPIGNNEKLFF
>TRBJ1-5|TRBD1|TRBV4-1
CASSQVDRGVGQPQHF
>TRBJ1-2|TRBD1|TRBV6-6
CASTLDPGQGIDGYTF
>TRBJ2-7|TRBD1|TRBV5-1
CASRQGGYEQYF
>TRBJ2-5|NA|TRBV6-4
CASSDEAPGQETQYF
>TRBJ2-7|TRBD2|TRBV2
CASRTSSGGFYEQYF
>TRBJ2-1|TRBD2|TRBV6-1
CASSRLAMRVEQFF
>TRBJ2-5|NA|TRBV18
CASSPMAGKEETQYF
>TRBJ2-2|TRBD1|TRBV2
CASSPQGDGELFF
>TRBJ2-5|TRBD1|TRBV6-1
CASSRQGSQETQYF
>TRBJ1-2|TRBD1|TRBV5-1
CASSPGQGGYTF
>TRBJ1-1|NA|TRBV5-5
CASSLSQKNTEAFF
>TRBJ1-2|NA|TRBV11-2
CASSLDRGQGYTF
>TRBJ2-7|NA|TRBV30
CAWSRPPVGYEQYF
>TRBJ1-3|NA|TRBV10-3
CATTAFSGNTIYF